This T cell receptor beta chain was recovered during a study of T cell changes during pregnancy in multiple sclerosis. Profiled with immunoSEQ multiplex PCR; TCRdb holds only in-frame clones, not every one. Of 55,000 to 85,000 clones in the sample, roughly 89% were seen once. V was clipped by 4 bases and J by 2 bases, with 14 bases between them. The CDR3 loop spans 15 amino acids. CDR1 and CDR2 from the germline V gene are MNHNY and SVGAGI (reference sequence). The input for sequencing was peripheral blood, taken in the second trimester of pregnancy. This sequence was found in a female donor with multiple sclerosis, enrolled in a pregnancy study. The J gene is TRBJ1-2, the V gene TRBV6-6; the D is unclear. CDR3 nucleotide sequence: TGTGCCAGCAGTTCATACGCATACACCAACTATGGCTACACCTTC. Its translation: CASSSYAYTNYGYTF.